These 4 T cell receptor beta chains were all obtained from the same sample, sequenced in a study of blood T cell repertoires in COVID-19. Only in-frame clones appear in the TCRdb table, and some are missing; sequencing was by immunoSEQ multiplex PCR. Of roughly 300,000 clones listed, about four fifths were seen once; the top ten hold around 3.2%. Sequences were obtained from peripheral blood. Receptor source: a woman in her fifties or sixties with active or convalescent COVID-19.

The chain links TRBV3-1 (or the pseudogene TRBV3-2) to TRBJ1-1; TRBD1 matches 9 bases. J lost 5 bases, V lost 1 base, and 8 bases had no gene match. The CDR3 extends over 16 amino acids. CDR1 is LGHDT and CDR2 is YNNKEL in the germline V gene (reference sequence). Here the CDR3 reads CASSQAYGQGTTEAFF. DNA for the CDR3: TGTGCCAGCAGCCAAGCCTACGGACAGGGGACGACTGAAGCTTTCTTT.

This clone was seen a single time. V and J are TRBV7-6 and TRBJ2-7, with D perhaps TRBD2 (5 bases). Germline V gene data show CDR1 as SGHVS and CDR2 as FNYEAQ. Trimming took off 1 base at V and 1 base at J, with 14 bases between the two ends. The CDR3 runs 16 residues. CDR3 coding DNA: TGTGCCAGCAGCTTAGGGAGGAACAGCCCTTCCTACGAGCAGTACTTC. Encoded protein: CASSLGRNSPSYEQYF.

The genes are TRBV7-6 and TRBJ2-2, with TRBD1 matching over 9 bases. V lost 4 bases and J lost 3; bases outside the gene matches: 9. CDR1 is SGHVS, CDR2 FNYEAQ, per germline. This CDR3 is built from 17 residues. The CDR3 reads CASSWGQGGIDTGELFF. CDR3 nucleotides: TGTGCCAGCAGCTGGGGACAGGGCGGAATCGACACCGGGGAGCTGTTTTTT.

The genes are TRBV11-2 and TRBJ1-5; D is uncertain. CDR1 and CDR2 from the germline V gene are SGHAT and FQNNGV. CDR3 length equals 15 residues. V shed 1 base and J shed 5 bases, with 12 bases lying between them. CDR3 bases: TGTGCCAGCAGCTTAGGCGCGGGGTTGTATCAGCCCCAGCATTTT. As protein: CASSLGAGLYQPQHF.